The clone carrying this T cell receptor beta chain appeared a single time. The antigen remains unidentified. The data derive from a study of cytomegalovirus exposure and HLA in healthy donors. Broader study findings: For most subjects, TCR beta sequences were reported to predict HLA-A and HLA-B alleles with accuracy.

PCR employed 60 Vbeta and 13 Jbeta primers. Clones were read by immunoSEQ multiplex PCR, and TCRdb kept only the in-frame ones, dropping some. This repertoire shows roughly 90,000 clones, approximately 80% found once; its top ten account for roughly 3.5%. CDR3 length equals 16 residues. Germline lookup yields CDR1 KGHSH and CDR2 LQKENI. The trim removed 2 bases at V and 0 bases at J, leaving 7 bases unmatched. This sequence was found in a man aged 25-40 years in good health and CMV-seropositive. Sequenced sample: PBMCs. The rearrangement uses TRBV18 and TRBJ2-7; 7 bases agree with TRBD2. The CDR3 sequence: CASSPRTSGSSYEQYF. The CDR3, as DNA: TGTGCCAGCTCACCAAGGACTAGTGGTAGCTCCTACGAGCAGTACTTC.